Following are 26 T cell receptor beta chains from one sample sequenced in a study of control samples from healthy donors and cancer patients. TCRdb keeps only in-frame clones here, not all; method: immunoSEQ multiplex PCR. The data contain approximately 120,000 clones, 75% to 95% of them singletons. Input material: blood. The receptors originated from a human donor in good health. The donor label of this sample is uncertain.

V gene TRBV4-1 combines with J gene TRBJ2-2, with TRBD2 matching over 9 bases. Per germline, CDR1 MGHRA and CDR2 YSYEKL. The CDR3 runs 15 residues. V lost 5 bases and J lost 5; bases outside the gene matches: 6. This CDR3 is CASSGGTSHTGELFF. The CDR3, as DNA: TGCGCCAGCAGCGGAGGGACTAGCCATACCGGGGAGCTGTTTTTT.

The chain carries TRBV6-5 and TRBJ1-2; D is unresolved. The germline V gene encodes CDR1 MNHEY and CDR2 SVGAGI. CDR3 length: 13 residues. Trimming removed 0 bases from V and 5 bases from J, with 7 bases in between. CDR3 bases: TGTGCCAGCAGTTACTCGAGCCAGTATGGCTACACCTTC. Translated: CASSYSSQYGYTF.

This clone appeared a few times. V is TRBV24-1 and J is TRBJ2-3, with D perhaps matching TRBD2 (6 bases). V was pared by 7 bases and J by 2 bases, with 15 bases between. The CDR3 runs 15 residues. Looked up from germline, CDR1 is KGHDR and CDR2 is SFDVKD. The CDR3 DNA reads TGTGCCACCAGGGACCCAGGGAGGAACACAGATACGCAGTATTTT. Protein: CATRDPGRNTDTQYF.

This clone is a singleton in its sample. The chain has TRBV28 and TRBJ1-2; TRBD1 is a possible D gene (6 bases). Germline CDR1 and CDR2: MDHEN and SYDVKM. V lost 2 bases, J lost 8 bases, and 15 bases lay in between. This CDR3 contains 14 residues. CDR3 nucleotide sequence: TGTGCCAGCAGTTTAGGGGACATCTATAGGGGCTACACCTTC. It specifies CASSLGDIYRGYTF.

CDR3 DNA: TGCGCCAGCAGCCAGGACCTAACTAATGAAAAACTGTTTTTT. Its protein product is CASSQDLTNEKLFF. This sequence joins TRBV4-3 and TRBJ1-4; D gene ambiguous. The germline V and J ends were trimmed by 3 bases and 1 base, with 6 bases remaining between them. The V gene's germline CDR1 is LGHNA and CDR2 YSLEER. The CDR3 extends over 14 amino acids.

V gene TRBV27 combines with J gene TRBJ1-6; D is ambiguous. Germline CDR1 and CDR2: MNHEY and SMNVEV (reference sequence). Trimming stripped 5 bases from V and 5 bases from J, with 10 bases between. The CDR3 sequence is 14 residues long. CDR3 nucleotide sequence: TGTGCCAGCAGTCGATGGGATAATAATTCACCCCTCCACTTT. Translation gives CASSRWDNNSPLHF.

This rearrangement joins TRBV2 to TRBJ1-5; D remains unclear. The germline V and J ends were trimmed by 3 bases and 6 bases, with 9 bases remaining between them. The CDR3 is made up of 13 amino acids. Germline CDR1 is SNHLY and CDR2 is FYNNEI. The CDR3 spells CASSEEGSQPQHF. The DNA for the CDR3 is TGTGCCAGCAGTGAGGAGGGATCTCAGCCCCAGCATTTT.

The chain's CDR3 is CASSPSGSDSYNSPLHF. The DNA for the CDR3 is TGTGCCAGCTCACCGTCAGGGTCGGACTCCTATAATTCACCCCTCCACTTT. The rearrangement uses TRBV18 and TRBJ1-6; the D gene is possibly TRBD1 (5 bases). This CDR3 comprises 17 residues. Germline loops: CDR1 KGHSH, CDR2 LQKENI. V dropped 3 bases and J dropped 0 bases, with 12 bases sitting between them.

The CDR3 reads CASGGSMGNEQFF. CDR3 coding DNA: TGTGCTAGTGGAGGGTCCATGGGCAATGAGCAGTTCTTC. The chain joins TRBV12-5 to TRBJ2-1; D gene unclear. Looked up from germline, CDR1 is LGHNT and CDR2 is FRNRAP. The CDR3 sequence is 13 residues long. Trimming removed 6 bases at V and 6 bases at J, with 12 bases between.

V gene TRBV18 combines with J gene TRBJ1-5; D perhaps matches TRBD1 (5 bases). Germline CDR1 and CDR2: KGHSH and LQKENI. Trimming removed 3 bases at V and 4 bases at J, with 13 bases between. The CDR3 is 15 residues long. In nucleotides, the CDR3 is TGTGCCAGCTCACCCTCCGGGACTCGGAATCAGCCCCAGCATTTT. Amino acid sequence: CASSPSGTRNQPQHF.

The chain uses TRBV14 and TRBJ2-2; D may be TRBD2 (6 bases). The CDR3 extends over 17 amino acids. Germline V gives CDR1 SGHDN, CDR2 FVKESK. Trimming took off 0 bases at V and 1 base at J, with 12 bases between the two ends. CDR3 sequence reads: CASSQDPGRRNTGELFF. Written as DNA, the CDR3 is TGTGCCAGCAGCCAAGATCCAGGGAGGCGGAACACCGGGGAGCTGTTTTTT.

The chain employs TRBV28 and TRBJ2-1, with 12 bases aligning to TRBD2. This CDR3 is built from 20 residues. The J segment lost 1 base and the V segment lost 0 bases, leaving 10 bases of the junction unmatched. Germline V gene sequence: CDR1 MDHEN, CDR2 SYDVKM. CDR3 bases: TGTGCCAGCAGTTTATGGGCGGCTAGCGGGGGGGCAGGGTCCTACAATGAGCAGTTCTTC. Its protein is CASSLWAASGGAGSYNEQFF.

The rearrangement links TRBV15 to TRBJ2-3; D gene ambiguous. The CDR3 covers 15 residues. CDR1 is LNHNV and CDR2 is YYDKDF in the germline V gene (reference sequence). Trimming took off 1 base at V and 3 bases at J, with 11 bases between the two ends. The CDR3 nucleotides read TGTGCCACCAGCAGAGTAAGGGTTTGGACAGATACGCAGTATTTT. As protein: CATSRVRVWTDTQYF.

The chain uses TRBV7-9 and TRBJ1-1, with D possibly matching TRBD1 (5 bases). The CDR3 extends over 13 amino acids. Trimming shortened V by 5 bases and J by 7 bases, and 14 bases separated the two germline ends. CDR1 is SEHNR and CDR2 is FQNEAQ in the germline V gene (reference sequence). CDR3 region: CASSPAADSEAFF. CDR3 in DNA: TGTGCCAGCAGCCCGGCCGCAGACAGTGAAGCTTTCTTT.

In this sample, this clone turned up once. The chain is built from TRBV19 and TRBJ2-7; no clear D gene. V was clipped by 4 bases and J by 1 base, with 8 bases between them. Germline V lookup: CDR1 LNHDA, CDR2 SQIVND (reference sequence). The CDR3 totals 13 residues. Here the CDR3 DNA reads TGTGCCAGTAGTAGGACCGTATCCTACGAGCAGTACTTC. Its translation is CASSRTVSYEQYF.

The gene calls are TRBV12-3 or TRBV12-4 and TRBJ2-1; D is uncertain. There are 11 residues in the CDR3. Trimming removed 1 base at V and 9 bases at J, with 4 bases between. The CDR3 coding sequence is TGTGCCAGCAGTTTAGTGGGTGAGCAGTTCTTC. This gives the protein CASSLVGEQFF.

The chain is built from TRBV2 and TRBJ2-1; 11 bases are a match to TRBD2. Trimming took 6 bases from V and 6 from J; bases not matched to a gene: 7. The CDR3 loop spans 15 amino acids. The germline V gene encodes CDR1 SNHLY and CDR2 FYNNEI. DNA for the CDR3: TGTGCCAGCAGGAAGGGTAGCGGGGGGGCCAATGAGCAGTTCTTC. This codes for CASRKGSGGANEQFF. Full variable domain (missing parts from reference TRBV2 and TRBJ2-1): EPEVTQTPSHQVTQMGQEVILRCVPISNHLYFYWYRQILGQKVEFLVSFYNNEISEKSEIFDDQFSVERPDGSNFTLKIRSTKLEDSAMYFCASRKGSGGANEQFFGPGTRLTVL.

V and J are TRBV19 and TRBJ1-5; D perhaps matches TRBD1 (6 bases). Germline values: CDR1 LNHDA, CDR2 SQIVND (reference sequence). The CDR3 has 16 amino acids. Trimming left V 1 base short and J 1 base short, with 11 bases between. The CDR3 nucleotides are TGTGCCAGTAGTATAGCTACAGGGAGAAGCAATCAGCCCCAGCATTTT. It yields the protein CASSIATGRSNQPQHF. The full variable domain, rest sourced from reference TRBV19 and TRBJ1-5, is DGGITQSPKYLFRKEGQNVTLSCEQNLNHDAMYWYRQDPGQGLRLIYYSQIVNDFQKGDIAEGYSVSREKKESFPLTVTSAQKNPTAFYLCASSIATGRSNQPQHFGDGTRLSIL.

This rearrangement joins TRBV27 to TRBJ1-5; D is unresolved. The germline CDR1 and CDR2 sequences are MNHEY and SMNVEV (reference sequence). The V end was cut by 8 bases, the J end by 0 bases, with 20 bases between. The CDR3 spans 17 residues. Written as DNA, the CDR3 is TGTGCCAGCTGCCTACAACCGCCCACGTTTAGCAATCAGCCCCAGCATTTT. It specifies CASCLQPPTFSNQPQHF.

J is TRBJ2-3 and V is TRBV6-4; the match to TRBD1 covers 7 bases. Looked up from germline, CDR1 is MRHNA and CDR2 is SNTAGT. V lost 0 bases and J lost 6; bases outside the gene matches: 3. CDR3 length: 14 amino acids. In nucleotides, the CDR3 is TGTGCCAGCAGTGACTCAGGCAGGGGGGATACGCAGTATTTT. Protein product: CASSDSGRGDTQYF.

This rearrangement joins TRBV6-1 to TRBJ1-3; possibly TRBD1 for D (5 bases). CDR1 is MNHNS and CDR2 is SASEGT in the germline V gene. The CDR3 sequence is 16 residues long. Trimming cost V 1 base and J 0 bases, with 10 bases left between them. CDR3 DNA sequence: TGTGCCAGCAGTGAAGGGGGGTTAGGCTCTGGAAACACCATATATTTT. It is translated as CASSEGGLGSGNTIYF.

The V call is TRBV7-9, the J call TRBJ2-5; D is possibly TRBD1 (5 bases). The CDR3 runs 13 residues. With 2 bases removed from V and 5 bases from J, the gap between germline ends came to 9 bases. Germline V gives CDR1 SEHNR, CDR2 FQNEAQ (reference sequence). The CDR3 DNA sequence: TGTGCCAGCAGCTTACAGGGTCCGGAGACCCAGTACTTC. Amino acids: CASSLQGPETQYF.

The V call is TRBV28, the J call TRBJ2-4; perhaps TRBD1 as D (6 bases). This CDR3 has 14 amino acids. The V gene lost 8 bases and the J gene lost 1 base, with 12 bases spanning the gap. The V gene's germline CDR1 is MDHEN and CDR2 SYDVKM. CDR3 sequence: CASVHQGAKNIQYF. Here the CDR3 DNA reads TGTGCCAGCGTACATCAGGGGGCCAAAAACATTCAGTACTTC.

The V call is TRBV2, the J call TRBJ2-1; 11 bases agree with TRBD2. V dropped 6 bases and J dropped 8; count of bases not matched to a gene: 9. The CDR3 extends over 15 amino acids. Germline V gives CDR1 SNHLY, CDR2 FYNNEI. The CDR3 loop reads CASSSIAGGFDEQFF. The CDR3 nucleotides read TGTGCCAGCAGCTCCATAGCGGGGGGGTTCGATGAGCAGTTCTTC.

The V gene is TRBV19, the J gene TRBJ2-7, with D uncertain. Trimming stripped 5 bases from V and 2 bases from J, with 7 bases between. Germline assignment: CDR1 LNHDA and CDR2 SQIVND (reference sequence). The CDR3 runs to 12 residues. In DNA, the CDR3 is TGTGCCAGTAGTCGGACGCCCTACGAGCAGTACTTC. Protein sequence: CASSRTPYEQYF. The variable domain in full, with the rest retrieved from reference TRBV19 and TRBJ2-7, is DGGITQSPKYLFRKEGQNVTLSCEQNLNHDAMYWYRQDPGQGLRLIYYSQIVNDFQKGDIAEGYSVSREKKESFPLTVTSAQKNPTAFYLCASSRTPYEQYFGPGTRLTVT.

V is TRBV3-1 (or the pseudogene TRBV3-2) and J is TRBJ1-5; D unclear. This CDR3 comprises 14 residues. Trimming left V 0 bases short and J 6 bases short, with 9 bases between. The germline V gene encodes CDR1 LGHDT and CDR2 YNNKEL (reference sequence). CDR3 loop: CASSQERVTQPQHF. The CDR3 nucleotides are TGTGCCAGCAGCCAAGAACGGGTTACTCAGCCCCAGCATTTT.